Shown below are 27 T cell receptor beta chains from a single sample sequenced in a study of T cell changes during pregnancy in multiple sclerosis. The method was immunoSEQ multiplex PCR; TCRdb's version includes in-frame clones alone and lacks a portion of them. The repertoire holds 37,000 or so clones, with 88% as singletons. This material consisted of CD4+ T cells from peripheral blood mononuclear cells, taken before pregnancy. These receptors were collected from a female donor with multiple sclerosis, enrolled in a pregnancy study.

In this sample, this clone turned up once. The rearrangement links TRBV4-1 to TRBJ2-7, with 8 positions matching TRBD1. Germline V gives CDR1 MGHRA, CDR2 YSYEKL. V trimming: 1 base; J trimming: 3 bases; junction bases outside the gene matches: 2. The CDR3 spans 14 residues. The CDR3 nucleotides read TGCGCCAGCAGCCAAGTTGACAGGGGCTACGAGCAGTACTTC. Translated, it gives CASSQVDRGYEQYF.

V and J are TRBV5-1 and TRBJ2-7; tentatively, D is TRBD1 (5 bases). Germline CDR1 SGHRS, CDR2 YFSETQ. The CDR3 covers 14 residues. Trimming removed 6 bases at V and 0 bases at J, with 13 bases between. The CDR3 here is CASTMGRSSYEQYF. CDR3 bases: TGCGCCAGCACCATGGGGCGAAGCTCCTACGAGCAGTACTTC.

The rearrangement links TRBV5-6 to TRBJ2-7; 9 bases match TRBD2. This CDR3 is built from 13 residues. Losses at the gene ends were 0 bases for V and 6 bases for J; bases not matched to a gene: 1. Germline assignment: CDR1 SGHDT and CDR2 YYEEEE. CDR3: CASSLVSGGEQYF. Here the CDR3 DNA reads TGTGCCAGCAGCTTGGTTAGCGGGGGCGAGCAGTACTTC.

This clone was picked up one time. As DNA, the CDR3 is TGCGCCAGCAGTTATGGACAGGGGGCGGCTGGAAACACCATATATTTT. The encoded protein is CASSYGQGAAGNTIYF. The chain has TRBV5-1 and TRBJ1-3, with TRBD1 matching 11 bases. J gave up 2 bases and V 5 bases, and 6 bases lay outside the gene matches. The CDR3 contains 16 residues. Germline CDR1 reads SGHRS; CDR2 reads YFSETQ.

This chain connects TRBV6-1 to TRBJ2-1, with 8 bases lining up with TRBD2. CDR1 and CDR2 from the germline V gene are MNHNS and SASEGT. Trimming removed 2 bases from V and 3 bases from J; junction bases left unmatched: 6. CDR3 length: 16 residues. CDR3 sequence (DNA): TGTGCCAGCAGTGAAAGTTCACTAGCGGTCTACAATGAGCAGTTCTTC. Translated: CASSESSLAVYNEQFF.

V usage is TRBV11-2 and J usage is TRBJ2-7; 11 bases match TRBD1. Germline lookup yields CDR1 SGHAT and CDR2 FQNNGV. This CDR3 comprises 15 residues. Unmatched junction bases numbered 8, after V lost 4 bases and J lost 6 bases. Written as DNA, the CDR3 is TGTGCCAGCAGCTGGGACAGGGGGTTACTGGGCGAGCAGTACTTC. It yields the protein CASSWDRGLLGEQYF.

The chain employs TRBV18 and TRBJ2-1, with D uncertain. Germline values: CDR1 KGHSH, CDR2 LQKENI. There are 15 residues in the CDR3. V was shortened by 6 bases and J by 0 bases, with 12 bases between the two germline ends. CDR3 in DNA: TGTGCCAGCTCCCCCCTTTCGGGCTCCTACAATGAGCAGTTCTTC. Protein sequence: CASSPLSGSYNEQFF.

The rearrangement uses TRBV2 and TRBJ2-7; 9 nucleotides line up with TRBD2. Germline values: CDR1 SNHLY, CDR2 FYNNEI. CDR3 length: 15 amino acids. With 2 bases clipped from V and 5 bases from J, the junction kept 7 bases outside the gene matches. The CDR3 sequence is CASSETGLAGNEQYF. The CDR3 nucleotides read TGTGCCAGCAGTGAAACCGGCCTAGCGGGAAACGAGCAGTACTTC.

This clone is categorized as medium-sized. The sample has other DNA sequences that encode this CDR3 too. The chain uses TRBV18 and TRBJ2-1; 9 nucleotides match TRBD1. The junction had 2 bases not matched to a gene; V was cut back by 3 bases and J by 5 bases. The CDR3 has 14 amino acids. The germline CDR1 and CDR2 sequences are KGHSH and LQKENI. The CDR3 region is CASSPRDRDNEQFF. CDR3 nucleotide sequence: TGTGCCAGCTCACCGCGGGACAGGGACAATGAGCAGTTCTTC.

This clone has only one observation. J is TRBJ2-2 and V is TRBV30; a possible D gene is TRBD2 (5 bases). CDR3 length equals 12 residues. The germline CDR1 and CDR2 sequences are GTSNPN and SVGIG (reference sequence). V shed 5 bases and J shed 6 bases, with 10 bases lying between them. In DNA, the CDR3 is TGTGCCTGGTCGGCGGGCCCCGGGGAGCTGTTTTTT. Residues: CAWSAGPGELFF.

This clone came up a few times. V and J are TRBV19 and TRBJ1-2, with 8 bases identical to TRBD1. The germline V gene has CDR1 LNHDA and CDR2 SQIVND (reference sequence). CDR3 length equals 13 residues. V lost 8 bases to trimming and J lost 5 bases; unmatched junction nucleotides: 7. This CDR3 is CASVMDRAYGYTF. The CDR3 region has the DNA TGTGCCAGTGTCATGGACAGGGCTTATGGCTACACCTTC.

A few counts support this clone. The chain links TRBV5-6 to TRBJ2-7; perhaps TRBD2 as D (6 bases). V was pared by 5 bases and J by 4 bases, with 19 bases between. Germline CDR1 SGHDT, CDR2 YYEEEE. The CDR3 is made up of 15 amino acids. The CDR3: CASRPSWAGWYEQYF. CDR3 bases: TGTGCCAGCAGACCAAGTTGGGCGGGATGGTACGAGCAGTACTTC.

V gene TRBV7-8 combines with J gene TRBJ2-5; 13 nucleotides line up with TRBD2. V gave up 5 bases and J gave up 1 base; unmatched junction bases: 16. The CDR3 contains 20 residues. In germline, CDR1 is SGHVS, CDR2 FQNEAQ. The CDR3 loop reads CASSHGLAGVWSSVQETQYF. In DNA form, the CDR3 reads TGTGCCAGCAGCCATGGACTAGCGGGAGTCTGGAGTAGTGTCCAAGAGACCCAGTACTTC.

The rearrangement joins TRBV7-9 to TRBJ2-1, with 10 bases that match TRBD1. The CDR3 is 14 residues long. In germline, CDR1 is SEHNR, CDR2 FQNEAQ (reference sequence). J was trimmed by 7 bases and V by 3 bases; bases with no gene match: 3. The CDR3 sequence is CASSFRDRGNEQFF. DNA for the CDR3: TGTGCCAGCAGCTTCCGGGACAGGGGAAATGAGCAGTTCTTC. The variable domain in full, with the rest retrieved from reference TRBV7-9 and TRBJ2-1, is DTGVSQNPRHKITKRGQNVTFRCDPISEHNRLYWYRQTLGQGPEFLTYFQNEAQLEKSRLLSDRFSAERPKGSFSTLEIQRTEQGDSAMYLCASSFRDRGNEQFFGPGTRLTVL.

The chain links TRBV4-3 to TRBJ2-2; 9 nucleotides agree with TRBD1. V lost 6 bases to trimming and J lost 0 bases; unmatched junction nucleotides: 5. The CDR3 runs to 16 residues. The germline V gene has CDR1 LGHNA and CDR2 YSLEER. CDR3 protein: CASRGQGSANTGELFF. The CDR3 coding sequence is TGCGCCAGCAGGGGACAGGGATCGGCGAACACCGGGGAGCTGTTTTTT.

The chain has TRBV2 and TRBJ2-5; D might be TRBD2 (5 bases). Trimming cost V 8 bases and J 5 bases, with 12 bases left between them. The germline V gene encodes CDR1 SNHLY and CDR2 FYNNEI. The CDR3 covers 12 residues. CDR3 protein: CASALAVETQYF. In nucleotides, the CDR3 is TGTGCCAGCGCCCTAGCAGTGGAGACCCAGTACTTC.

DNA of the CDR3: TGTGCCAGCAGTGAAGCGCAGGAGGGGGCGAGTCAGCCCCAGCATTTT. As protein: CASSEAQEGASQPQHF. V is TRBV2 and J is TRBJ1-5, with 7 bases fitting TRBD1. V was clipped by 0 bases and J by 6 bases; unmatched bases: 8. The length of the CDR3 is 16 residues. CDR1 and CDR2 (germline): SNHLY, FYNNEI. The full variable domain, its missing parts supplied by reference TRBV2 and TRBJ1-5, is EPEVTQTPSHQVTQMGQEVILRCVPISNHLYFYWYRQILGQKVEFLVSFYNNEISEKSEIFDDQFSVERPDGSNFTLKIRSTKLEDSAMYFCASSEAQEGASQPQHFGDGTRLSIL.

This clone occurred once. The chain uses TRBV27 and TRBJ2-7; D is ambiguous. There are 15 residues in the CDR3. Trimming removed 3 bases at V and 3 bases at J, with 15 bases between. Germline V lookup: CDR1 MNHEY, CDR2 SMNVEV (reference sequence). CDR3 amino acids: CASSLSYTGNYEQYF. DNA for the CDR3: TGTGCCAGCAGTTTGTCTTATACGGGTAACTACGAGCAGTACTTC.

This rearrangement joins TRBV10-1 to TRBJ2-2; unclear D gene. This CDR3 contains 12 residues. V shed 6 bases and J shed 2 bases, with 4 bases lying between them. CDR1 and CDR2 (germline): WNHNN, SYGVQD (reference sequence). DNA of the CDR3: TGCGCCAGCAGGTCAAACACCGGGGAGCTGTTTTTT. This translates into CASRSNTGELFF.

The chain combines TRBV5-8 with TRBJ1-5, with TRBD1 matching over 7 bases. This CDR3 has 14 residues. With V trimmed by 0 bases and J by 5 bases, 2 bases remained unmatched. Germline CDR1 reads SGHTS; CDR2 reads YDEGEE. The CDR3 DNA follows: TGTGCCAGCAGCTTGGGGCAGGGGGATCAGCCCCAGCATTTT. Its translation: CASSLGQGDQPQHF.

The chain uses TRBV7-2 and TRBJ2-5; a weak D match, TRBD1 (5 bases). The CDR3 runs 14 residues. Germline CDR1 SGHTA, CDR2 FQGNSA. The V end was cut by 4 bases, the J end by 7 bases, with 16 bases between. Here the CDR3 DNA reads TGTGCCAGCAGCTCGCGACAGTGGGTCGGGACCCAGTACTTC. The encoded protein is CASSSRQWVGTQYF. Full variable domain (rest looked up from reference TRBV7-2 and TRBJ2-5): GAGVSQSPSNKVTEKGKDVELRCDPISGHTALYWYRQSLGQGLEFLIYFQGNSAPDKSGLPSDRFSAERTGGSVSTLTIQRTQQEDSAVYLCASSSRQWVGTQYFGPGTRLLVL.

The chain has TRBV18 and TRBJ2-5; possibly TRBD2 for D (6 bases). The length of the CDR3 is 13 residues. CDR1 KGHSH and CDR2 LQKENI come from the germline V gene. The germline V and J ends were trimmed by 3 bases and 4 bases, with 9 bases remaining between them. As DNA, the CDR3 is TGTGCCAGCTCACCTGGCGGGGCAGAGACCCAGTACTTC. It yields the protein CASSPGGAETQYF. Based on the CDR3 plus reference TRBV18 and TRBJ2-5, the full variable domain is NAGVMQNPRHLVRRRGQEARLRCSPMKGHSHVYWYRQLPEEGLKFMVYLQKENIIDESGMPKERFSAEFPKEGPSILRIQQVVRGDSAAYFCASSPGGAETQYFGPGTRLLVL.

This rearrangement joins TRBV7-2 to TRBJ1-2, with D unresolved. The CDR3 has 15 amino acids. V shed 1 base and J shed 4 bases, with 13 bases lying between them. Germline V CDR1 and CDR2: SGHTA, FQGNSA. The CDR3 DNA sequence: TGTGCCAGCAGCTTAGGGAGCGGTGGACGCTATGGCTACACCTTC. It codes for CASSLGSGGRYGYTF.

The CDR3 loop is CASNDQGQGAGELFF. CDR3 in DNA: TGTGCCAGCAACGACCAGGGACAGGGGGCCGGGGAGCTGTTTTTT. The rearrangement uses TRBV6-5 and TRBJ2-2, with 11 nucleotides matching TRBD1. The ends lost 7 bases at V and 6 bases at J; junction bases unmatched: 7. Germline CDR1 is MNHEY and CDR2 is SVGAGI. The CDR3 is made up of 15 amino acids.

J is TRBJ1-1 and V is TRBV27, with 7 bases fitting TRBD1. This CDR3 is 15 amino acids long. The V segment lost 3 bases and the J segment 3 bases; nucleotides outside the gene matches: 7. Germline CDR1 MNHEY, CDR2 SMNVEV (reference sequence). The CDR3 nucleotides read TGTGCCAGCAGTTTTTCCGGGACAGAGGACACTGAAGCTTTCTTT. It codes for CASSFSGTEDTEAFF.

The V and J genes are TRBV5-1 and TRBJ1-1; 9 positions match TRBD1. The V segment lost 2 bases and the J segment 1 base; nucleotides outside the gene matches: 9. The CDR3 is 17 amino acids. Germline CDR1 is SGHRS and CDR2 is YFSETQ. The CDR3 sequence: CASSLTGTGMGNTEAFF. Written as DNA, the CDR3 is TGCGCCAGCAGCTTAACCGGGACAGGGATGGGGAACACTGAAGCTTTCTTT.

This clone occurred a few times. This rearrangement joins TRBV5-1 to TRBJ1-5; D gene unclear. This CDR3 contains 13 residues. Per the germline V gene, CDR1 is SGHRS and CDR2 is YFSETQ. Trimming cost V 4 bases and J 5 bases, with 10 bases left between them. As DNA, the CDR3 is TGCGCCAGCAGCGTGAACACCGATCAGCCCCAGCATTTT. Encoded protein: CASSVNTDQPQHF.